These 4 T cell receptor beta chains came from one sample sequenced in a study of blood T cells in healthy people across ages. The authors ran a second PCR of roughly 6 to 12 cycles using a sample-barcoded 5' primer and a J-beta primer mix. Each CDR3 protein gets one entry after TCRdb re-called the 5' RACE reads with MiXCR. The data contain roughly 1.9 million distinct CDR3 sequences, roughly two fifths of them singletons. Sequencing was performed on blood. The receptors come from a human donor in good health.

This clonotype was counted only a few times. The chain links TRBV6-1 to TRBJ2-7, with D uncertain. Trimming pared 8 bases from V and 4 bases from J, leaving 9 bases between. CDR3 size: 11 residues. Germline CDR1 MNHNS, CDR2 SASEGT. The CDR3: CASLTRYEQYF. CDR3 sequence (DNA): TGTGCCAGCCTGACAAGGTACGAGCAGTACTTC.

V is TRBV28 and J is TRBJ1-1; D might be TRBD1 (5 bases). This CDR3 is built from 12 residues. Germline values: CDR1 MDHEN, CDR2 SYDVKM. Trimming cost V 8 bases and J 10 bases, with 17 bases left between them. CDR3 loop: CASVGGSGGAFF. CDR3 nucleotides: TGTGCCAGCGTCGGGGGGTCAGGAGGAGCTTTCTTT.

The chain carries TRBV5-1 and TRBJ2-1, with D perhaps TRBD2 (6 bases). The CDR3 runs to 12 residues. Trimming removed 7 bases from V and 10 bases from J, with 15 bases in between. Germline values: CDR1 SGHRS, CDR2 YFSETQ. For the CDR3, the DNA is TGCGCCAGCGCTGCCGGAGGGGCGGAGCAGTTCTTC. Translation gives CASAAGGAEQFF.

In this sample, this clonotype turned up once. The V gene is TRBV20-1, the J gene TRBJ2-1; D may be TRBD1 (6 bases). V was trimmed by 5 bases and J by 3 bases, leaving 17 bases between them. The CDR3 consists of 15 residues. CDR1 and CDR2 (germline): DFQATT, SNEGSKA (reference sequence). The CDR3 DNA sequence: TGCAGTGCTCCCCGTCTGGGGGCTGACTACAATGAGCAGTTCTTC. Protein: CSAPRLGADYNEQFF.